This T cell receptor beta chain was recovered during a study of blood T cell repertoires in COVID-19. Across the whole study: Collection of acute and convalescent COVID-19 samples took place in the United States, Italy and Spain.

The CDR3 is 18 residues long. With V trimmed by 4 bases and J by 4 bases, 13 bases remained unmatched. Per germline, CDR1 SGDLS and CDR2 YYNGEE. Produced via immunoSEQ multiplex PCR; TCRdb's table is partial and in-frame only. The repertoire consists of 200,000 to 250,000 clones, with roughly 79% occurring once and the leading ten covering approximately 1.9%. This chain uses TRBV9 with TRBJ2-5; 13 bases fit TRBD2. This clonotype originated in a woman aged 80 or older with acute or convalescent COVID-19. The specimen was peripheral blood. CDR3 DNA sequence: TGTGCCAGCAGCCCAGGGGGACTAGCGGGACTCCCGGGAGAGACCCAGTACTTC. This translates into CASSPGGLAGLPGETQYF. Full variable domain (outside the CDR3, taken from reference TRBV9 and TRBJ2-5): DSGVTQTPKHLITATGQRVTLRCSPRSGDLSVYWYQQSLDQGLQFLIQYYNGEERAKGNILERFSAQQFPDLHSELNLSSLELGDSALYFCASSPGGLAGLPGETQYFGPGTRLLVL.